This T cell receptor (beta chain) was captured by sequencing in a study of blood T cell repertoires in COVID-19. TCRdb keeps only in-frame clones here, not all; method: immunoSEQ multiplex PCR. The table lists tens of thousands of clones, around nine tenths of them singletons. The V end lost 0 bases, the J end lost 1 base, and 13 bases lay between the germline ends. This CDR3 has 16 amino acids. The germline gives CDR1 SGHNT, CDR2 YYREEE (reference sequence). The rearrangement uses TRBV5-4 and TRBJ1-1; TRBD1 is a possible D gene (6 bases). This sequence was found in a woman aged 80 or over with active or convalescent COVID-19. Sequences were obtained from peripheral blood. The CDR3 sequence is CASSLGGRGGNTEAFF. The CDR3 DNA sequence: TGTGCCAGCAGCTTGGGGGGCAGGGGCGGGAACACTGAAGCTTTCTTT.